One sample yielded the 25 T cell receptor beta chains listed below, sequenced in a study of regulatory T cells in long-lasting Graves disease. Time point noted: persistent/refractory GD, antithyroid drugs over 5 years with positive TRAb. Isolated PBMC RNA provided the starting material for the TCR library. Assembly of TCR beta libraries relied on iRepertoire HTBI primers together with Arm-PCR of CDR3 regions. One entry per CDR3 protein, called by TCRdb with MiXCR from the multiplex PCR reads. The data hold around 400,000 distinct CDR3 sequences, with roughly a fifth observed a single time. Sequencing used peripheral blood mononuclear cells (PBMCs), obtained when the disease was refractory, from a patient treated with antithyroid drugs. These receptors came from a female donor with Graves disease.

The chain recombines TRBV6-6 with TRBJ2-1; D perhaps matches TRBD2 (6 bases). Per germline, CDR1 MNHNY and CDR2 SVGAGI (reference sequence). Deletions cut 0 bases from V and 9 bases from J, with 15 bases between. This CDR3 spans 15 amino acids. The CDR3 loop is CASSYSFLGLTEQFF. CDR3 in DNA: TGTGCCAGCAGTTACTCGTTTCTGGGACTGACTGAGCAGTTCTTC.

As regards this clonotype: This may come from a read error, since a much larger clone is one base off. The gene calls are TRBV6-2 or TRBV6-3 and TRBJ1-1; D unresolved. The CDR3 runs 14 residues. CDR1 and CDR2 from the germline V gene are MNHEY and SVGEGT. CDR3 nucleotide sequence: TGTGCCAGCAGTTATCTCAGGACCAACACTGAAACTTTCTTT. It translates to CASSYLRTNTETFF.

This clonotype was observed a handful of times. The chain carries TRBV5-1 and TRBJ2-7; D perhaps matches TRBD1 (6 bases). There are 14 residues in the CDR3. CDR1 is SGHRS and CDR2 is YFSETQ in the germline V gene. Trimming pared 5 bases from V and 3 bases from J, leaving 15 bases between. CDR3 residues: CASRLQGNFYEQYF. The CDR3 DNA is TGCGCCAGCAGACTACAGGGAAACTTCTACGAGCAGTACTTC.

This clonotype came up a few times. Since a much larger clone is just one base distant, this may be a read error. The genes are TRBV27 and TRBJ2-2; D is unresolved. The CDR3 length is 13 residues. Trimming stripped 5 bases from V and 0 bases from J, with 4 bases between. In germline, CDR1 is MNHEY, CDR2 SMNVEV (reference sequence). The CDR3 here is CASSHSNTGELFF. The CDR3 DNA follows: TGTGCCAGCAGTCACTCGAACACCGGGGAGCTGTTTTTT.

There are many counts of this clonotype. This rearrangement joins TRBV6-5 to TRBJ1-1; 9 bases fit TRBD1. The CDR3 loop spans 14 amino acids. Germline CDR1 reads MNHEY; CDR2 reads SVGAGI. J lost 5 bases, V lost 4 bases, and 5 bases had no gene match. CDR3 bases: TGTGCCAGCAGTTCACAGGGGGCATGGACTGAAGCTTTCTTT. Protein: CASSSQGAWTEAFF.

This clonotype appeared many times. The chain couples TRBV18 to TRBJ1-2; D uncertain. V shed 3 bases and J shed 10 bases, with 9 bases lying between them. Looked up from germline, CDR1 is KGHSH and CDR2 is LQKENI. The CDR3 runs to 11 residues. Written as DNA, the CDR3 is TGTGCCAGCTCACCGACCCGGCTCTACACCTTC. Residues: CASSPTRLYTF.

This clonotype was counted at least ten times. CDR3 DNA: TGTGCCAGCAGTTTGGGTCCGAGCACCGGGGAGCTGTTTTTT. Protein product: CASSLGPSTGELFF. The chain links TRBV28 to TRBJ2-2; no clear D gene. The V end lost 3 bases, the J end lost 4 bases, and 9 bases lay between the germline ends. Germline CDR1 MDHEN, CDR2 SYDVKM. The length of the CDR3 is 14 residues. The full variable domain, its missing parts supplied by reference TRBV28 and TRBJ2-2, is DVKVTQSSRYLVKRTGEKVFLECVQDMDHENMFWYRQDPGLGLRLIYFSYDVKMKEKGDIPEGYSVSREKKERFSLILESASTNQTSMYLCASSLGPSTGELFFGEGSRLTVL.

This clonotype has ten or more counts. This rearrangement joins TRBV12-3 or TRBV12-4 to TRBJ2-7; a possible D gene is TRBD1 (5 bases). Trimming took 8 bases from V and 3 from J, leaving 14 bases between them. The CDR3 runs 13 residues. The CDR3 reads CASSPDNHYEQYF. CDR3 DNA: TGTGCCAGCTCTCCGGACAACCACTACGAGCAGTACTTC.

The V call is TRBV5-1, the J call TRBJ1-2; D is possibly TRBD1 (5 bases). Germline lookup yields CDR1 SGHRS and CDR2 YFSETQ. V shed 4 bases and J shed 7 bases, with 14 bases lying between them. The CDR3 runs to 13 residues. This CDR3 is CASSQGAGSGYTF. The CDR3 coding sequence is TGCGCCAGCAGCCAGGGCGCAGGGTCTGGCTACACCTTC.

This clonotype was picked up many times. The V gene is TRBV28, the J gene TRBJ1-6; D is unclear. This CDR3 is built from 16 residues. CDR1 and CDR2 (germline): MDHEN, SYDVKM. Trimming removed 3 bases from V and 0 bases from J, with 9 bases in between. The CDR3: CASSFGESSYNSPLHF. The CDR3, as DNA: TGTGCCAGCAGTTTTGGAGAGAGCTCCTATAATTCACCCCTCCACTTT. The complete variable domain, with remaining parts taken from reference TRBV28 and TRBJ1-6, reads DVKVTQSSRYLVKRTGEKVFLECVQDMDHENMFWYRQDPGLGLRLIYFSYDVKMKEKGDIPEGYSVSREKKERFSLILESASTNQTSMYLCASSFGESSYNSPLHFGNGTRLTVT.

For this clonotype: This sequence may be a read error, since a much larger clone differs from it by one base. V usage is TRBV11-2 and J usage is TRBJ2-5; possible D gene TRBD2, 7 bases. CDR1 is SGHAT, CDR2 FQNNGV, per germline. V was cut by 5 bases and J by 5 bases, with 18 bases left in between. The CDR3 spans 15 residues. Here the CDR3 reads CASSDPQEGGETQYF. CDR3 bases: TGTGCCAGCAGCGACCCGCAGGAGGGGGGGGAGACCCAGTACTTC.

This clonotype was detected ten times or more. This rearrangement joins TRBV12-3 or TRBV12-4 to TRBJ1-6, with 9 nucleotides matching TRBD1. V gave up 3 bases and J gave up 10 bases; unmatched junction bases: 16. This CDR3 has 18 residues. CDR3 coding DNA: TGTGCCAGCAGTTTCATCGGACAAAAGGACAGGGGATTATCACCCCTCCACTTT. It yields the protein CASSFIGQKDRGLSPLHF.

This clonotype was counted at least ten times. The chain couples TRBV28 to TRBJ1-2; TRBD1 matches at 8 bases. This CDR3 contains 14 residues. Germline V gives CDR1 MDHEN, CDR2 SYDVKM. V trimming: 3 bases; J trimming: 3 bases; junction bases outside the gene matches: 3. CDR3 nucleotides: TGTGCCAGCAGTTTGAGGGACAGGTACTATGGCTACACCTTC. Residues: CASSLRDRYYGYTF.

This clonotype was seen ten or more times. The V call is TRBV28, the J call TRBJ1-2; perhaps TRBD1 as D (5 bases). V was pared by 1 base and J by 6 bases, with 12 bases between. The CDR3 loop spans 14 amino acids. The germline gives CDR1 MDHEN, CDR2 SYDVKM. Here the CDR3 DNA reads TGTGCCAGCAGTTTATTGGAGGGGCCGAATGGCTACACCTTC. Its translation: CASSLLEGPNGYTF.

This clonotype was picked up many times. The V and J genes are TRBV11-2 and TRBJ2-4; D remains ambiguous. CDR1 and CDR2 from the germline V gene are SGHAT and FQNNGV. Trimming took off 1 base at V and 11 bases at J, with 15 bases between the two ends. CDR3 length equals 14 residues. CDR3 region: CASSLAPITDFQYF. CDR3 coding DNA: TGTGCCAGCAGCTTAGCACCTATCACTGACTTTCAGTACTTC.

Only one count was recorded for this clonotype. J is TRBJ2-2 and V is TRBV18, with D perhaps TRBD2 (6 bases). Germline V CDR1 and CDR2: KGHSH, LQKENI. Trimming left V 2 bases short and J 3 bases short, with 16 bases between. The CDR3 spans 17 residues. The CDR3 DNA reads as TGTGCCAGCTCACCATTTAGCGGCCCGTCGGACACCGGGGAGCTGTTTTTT. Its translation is CASSPFSGPSDTGELFF.

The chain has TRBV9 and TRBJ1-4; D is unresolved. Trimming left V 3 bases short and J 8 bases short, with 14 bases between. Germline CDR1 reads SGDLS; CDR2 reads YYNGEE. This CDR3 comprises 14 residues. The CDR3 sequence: CASSGGGIGEKLFF. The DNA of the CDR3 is TGTGCCAGCAGCGGAGGAGGGATTGGGGAAAAACTGTTTTTT.

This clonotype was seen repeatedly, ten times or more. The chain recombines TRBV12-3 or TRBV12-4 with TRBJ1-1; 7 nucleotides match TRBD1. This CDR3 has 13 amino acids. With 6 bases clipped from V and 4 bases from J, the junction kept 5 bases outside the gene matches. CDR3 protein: CASRDREGTEAFF. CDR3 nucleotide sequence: TGTGCCAGCAGAGACAGGGAGGGCACTGAAGCTTTCTTT.

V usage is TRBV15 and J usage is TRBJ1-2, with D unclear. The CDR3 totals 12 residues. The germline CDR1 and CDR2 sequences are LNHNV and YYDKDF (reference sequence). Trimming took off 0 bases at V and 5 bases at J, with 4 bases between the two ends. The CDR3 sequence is CATSRERYGYTF. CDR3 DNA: TGTGCCACCAGCAGAGAGCGATATGGCTACACCTTC.

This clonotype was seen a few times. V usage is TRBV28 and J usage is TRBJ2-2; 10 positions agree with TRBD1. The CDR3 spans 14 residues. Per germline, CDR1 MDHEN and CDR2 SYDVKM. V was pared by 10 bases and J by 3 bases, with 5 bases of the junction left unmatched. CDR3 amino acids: CATRQGADTGELFF. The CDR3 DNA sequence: TGTGCCACCCGACAGGGGGCCGACACCGGGGAGCTGTTTTTT.

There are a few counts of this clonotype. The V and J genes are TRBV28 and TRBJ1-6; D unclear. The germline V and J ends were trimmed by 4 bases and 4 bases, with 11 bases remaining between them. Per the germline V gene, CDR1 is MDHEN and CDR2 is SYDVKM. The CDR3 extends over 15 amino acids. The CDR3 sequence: CASSSSRVYNSPLHF. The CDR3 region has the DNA TGTGCCAGCAGTTCATCGCGAGTTTATAATTCACCCCTCCACTTT.

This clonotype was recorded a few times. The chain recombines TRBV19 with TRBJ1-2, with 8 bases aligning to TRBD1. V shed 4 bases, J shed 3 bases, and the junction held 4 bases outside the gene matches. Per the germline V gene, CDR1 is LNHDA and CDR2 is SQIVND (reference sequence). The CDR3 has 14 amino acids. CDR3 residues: CASSTSTGDYGYTF. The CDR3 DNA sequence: TGTGCCAGTAGTACCTCGACAGGGGACTATGGCTACACCTTC.

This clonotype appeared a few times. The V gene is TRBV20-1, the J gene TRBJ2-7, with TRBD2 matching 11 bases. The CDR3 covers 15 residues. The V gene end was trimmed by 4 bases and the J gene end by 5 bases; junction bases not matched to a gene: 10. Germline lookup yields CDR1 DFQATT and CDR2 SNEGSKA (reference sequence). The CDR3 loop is CSANPRGLAVNEQYF. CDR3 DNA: TGCAGTGCTAACCCGCGGGGACTAGCGGTTAACGAGCAGTACTTC.

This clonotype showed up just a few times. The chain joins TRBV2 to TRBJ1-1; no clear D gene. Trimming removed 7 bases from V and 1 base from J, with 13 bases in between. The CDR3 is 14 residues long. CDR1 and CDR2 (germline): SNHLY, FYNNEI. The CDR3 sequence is CASIISGSNTEAFF. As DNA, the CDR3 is TGTGCCAGCATTATATCCGGGTCGAACACTGAAGCTTTCTTT.

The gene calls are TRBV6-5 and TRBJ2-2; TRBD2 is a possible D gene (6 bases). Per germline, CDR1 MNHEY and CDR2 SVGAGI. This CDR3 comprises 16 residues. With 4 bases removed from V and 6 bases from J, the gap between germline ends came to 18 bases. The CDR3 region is CASSSWRAGGAGELFF. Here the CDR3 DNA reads TGTGCCAGCAGTTCATGGAGGGCCGGAGGTGCCGGGGAGCTGTTTTTT.